This T cell receptor (beta chain) is drawn from a study of T cell repertoires in ileal Crohn's disease. Some clones are missing from TCRdb's copy, which holds only in-frame ones; the method was immunoSEQ multiplex PCR. This sample has thousands of clones, with roughly 84% found just once. The sequence derives from an adult with Crohn's disease. Sequences were obtained from ileal tissue.

The CDR3 sequence: CASSLDGSRINEQFF. CDR3 DNA: TGTGCCAGCAGCTTAGACGGGAGTCGTATTAATGAGCAGTTCTTC. The chain combines TRBV7-2 with TRBJ2-1; tentatively, D is TRBD2 (6 bases). This CDR3 spans 15 amino acids. Germline V CDR1 and CDR2: SGHTA, FQGNSA. V was pared by 1 base and J by 7 bases, with 14 bases between. The entire variable domain, with the rest obtained from reference TRBV7-2 and TRBJ2-1, is as follows: GAGVSQSPSNKVTEKGKDVELRCDPISGHTALYWYRQSLGQGLEFLIYFQGNSAPDKSGLPSDRFSAERTGGSVSTLTIQRTQQEDSAVYLCASSLDGSRINEQFFGPGTRLTVL.